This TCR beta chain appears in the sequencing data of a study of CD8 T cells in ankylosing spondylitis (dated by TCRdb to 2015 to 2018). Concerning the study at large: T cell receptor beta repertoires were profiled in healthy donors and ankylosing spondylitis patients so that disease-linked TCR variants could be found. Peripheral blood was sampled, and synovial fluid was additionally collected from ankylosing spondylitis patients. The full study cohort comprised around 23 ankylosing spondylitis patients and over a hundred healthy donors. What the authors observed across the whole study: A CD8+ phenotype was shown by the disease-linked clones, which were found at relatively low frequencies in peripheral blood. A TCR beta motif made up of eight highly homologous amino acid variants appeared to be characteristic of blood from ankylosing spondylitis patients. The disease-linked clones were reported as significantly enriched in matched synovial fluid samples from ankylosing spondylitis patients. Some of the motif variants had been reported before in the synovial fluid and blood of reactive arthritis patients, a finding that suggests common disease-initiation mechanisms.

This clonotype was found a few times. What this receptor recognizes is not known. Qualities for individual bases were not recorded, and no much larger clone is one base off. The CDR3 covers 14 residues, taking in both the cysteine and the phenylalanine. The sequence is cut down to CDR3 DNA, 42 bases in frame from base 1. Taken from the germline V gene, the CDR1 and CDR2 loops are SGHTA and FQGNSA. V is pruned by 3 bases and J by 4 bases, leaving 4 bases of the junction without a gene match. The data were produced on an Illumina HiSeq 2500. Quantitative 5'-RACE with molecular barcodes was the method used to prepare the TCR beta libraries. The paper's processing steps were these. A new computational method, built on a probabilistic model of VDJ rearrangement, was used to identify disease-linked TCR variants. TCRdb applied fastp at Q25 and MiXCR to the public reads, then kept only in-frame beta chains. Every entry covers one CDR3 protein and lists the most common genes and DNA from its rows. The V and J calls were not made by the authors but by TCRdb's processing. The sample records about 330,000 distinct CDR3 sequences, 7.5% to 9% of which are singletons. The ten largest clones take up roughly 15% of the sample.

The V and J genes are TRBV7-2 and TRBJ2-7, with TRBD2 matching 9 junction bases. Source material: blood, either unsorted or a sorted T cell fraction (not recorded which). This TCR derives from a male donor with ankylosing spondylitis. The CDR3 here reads CASSFSGSGYEQYF. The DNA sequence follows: TGTGCCAGCAGCTTTAGCGGGAGTGGTTACGAGCAGTACTTC.